Here is one T cell receptor (beta chain) with its context. Its specificity is not known. The entry originates in a study of a mutant IDH1 vaccine in newly diagnosed glioma. As for time point: week 23, last vaccination. All doses held 300 ug of mutant IDH1 20-mer peptide, with topical imiquimod. The data were produced by immunoSEQ multiplex PCR, yet TCRdb's version contains in-frame clones alone and is incomplete. The sample carries around 76,000 clones, around 85% recorded once. The V gene's germline CDR1 is SGHTA and CDR2 FQGTGA. The CDR3 loop spans 14 amino acids. V shed 6 bases and J shed 0 bases, with 11 bases lying between them.

The source is a woman aged 50 to 60 with glioma. The chain links TRBV7-3 to TRBJ1-1; D is possibly TRBD1 (6 bases). The material was PBMCs, obtained from a glioma patient whose treatment included an IDH1 peptide vaccine. The CDR3 nucleotides read TGTGCCAGCAGGAACAGGGCTATGAACACTGAAGCTTTCTTT. Protein product: CASRNRAMNTEAFF.